This T cell receptor beta chain was captured by sequencing in a study of Ad26.COV2.S vaccination and SARS-CoV-2 variants. Turning to the study itself: Intramuscular Ad26.COV2.S at 5x10^10 or 1x10^11 viral particles.

The V and J ends lost 3 bases and 7 bases respectively, with 9 bases between them. The CDR3 runs 12 residues. From germline, CDR1 is DFQATT and CDR2 SNEGSKA (reference sequence). This sample's treatment: roughly 19 received Ad26.COV2.S at low or high dose, single or two shots; a few received placebo; per-sample allocation not given. Sampling took place 63 days after the first vaccine or placebo injection. This adult donor, from Boston, was 18-55 years old. Using immunoSEQ multiplex PCR, the repertoire was profiled, and TCRdb retains in-frame clones only, with some absent. Altogether roughly 700,000 clones are present, more than 70% being singletons, with the ten largest covering about 1.5%. Points from the study as a whole: Total T cell responses, in the TCR breadth and depth analyses, may have been underestimated.

For this clone: The antigen remains unidentified.

This chain connects TRBV20-1 to TRBJ2-2; D unresolved. The receptor's source is a person aged 18-65 years who received the Ad26.COV2.S COVID-19 vaccine or a placebo. The input for sequencing was peripheral blood, taken in a trial of Ad26.COV2.S vaccine versus placebo. CDR3 sequence (DNA): TGCAGTGCTAGTCAACGAAGCGGGGAGCTGTTTTTT. Protein: CSASQRSGELFF.